The 22 T cell receptor beta chains below were found in one sample sequenced in a study of blood T cell repertoires in COVID-19. Some clones are missing from TCRdb's copy, which holds only in-frame ones; the method was immunoSEQ multiplex PCR. The sample yields around 250,000 clones, approximately 90% seen once. Specimen: PBMCs or T cells enriched from blood (not recorded which). The receptors were sampled from a woman in her twenties or thirties who had recovered from COVID-19.

The chain combines TRBV4-2 with TRBJ2-1; perhaps TRBD2 as D (5 bases). The CDR3 is made up of 15 amino acids. Trimming pared 4 bases from V and 0 bases from J, leaving 10 bases between. Per germline, CDR1 LGHNA and CDR2 YNFKEQ. This CDR3 is CASSPDSSSYNEQFF. The CDR3 nucleotides read TGTGCCAGCAGCCCGGACTCGAGCTCCTACAATGAGCAGTTCTTC.

The genes are TRBV6-5 and TRBJ1-2, with 12 bases matching TRBD1. Germline CDR1 and CDR2: MNHEY and SVGAGI. Losses at the gene ends were 1 base for V and 9 bases for J; bases not matched to a gene: 6. The CDR3 is made up of 15 amino acids. CDR3 coding DNA: TGTGCCAGCAGTTACTTCACGGGACAGGGGGCGAGCTACACCTTC. Protein product: CASSYFTGQGASYTF.

The chain has TRBV11-2 and TRBJ2-1, with D maybe TRBD1 (7 bases). CDR3 length equals 15 residues. Germline V gives CDR1 SGHAT, CDR2 FQNNGV. Trimming shortened V by 11 bases and J by 7 bases, and 24 bases separated the two germline ends. The CDR3 DNA sequence: TGTGCCTCTTTCGGAGGGCAGGGGGGACGGAATGAGCAGTTCTTC. Protein sequence: CASFGGQGGRNEQFF.

This clone has just one count. The chain couples TRBV25-1 to TRBJ1-1; D might be TRBD1 (6 bases). Trimming cost V 6 bases and J 5 bases, with 10 bases left between them. Germline CDR1 is MGHDK and CDR2 is SYGVNS. The CDR3 is made up of 12 amino acids. DNA of the CDR3: TGTGCCAGCAGCGTTAGGGGGACTGAAGCTTTCTTT. This gives the protein CASSVRGTEAFF.

The chain carries TRBV20-1 and TRBJ1-6; D gene ambiguous. CDR3 length equals 14 residues. V was clipped by 3 bases and J by 7 bases, with 13 bases between them. The germline V gene encodes CDR1 DFQATT and CDR2 SNEGSKA (reference sequence). The CDR3 nucleotides read TGCAGTGCTAGTCCGACACAAGGCAATTCACCCCTCCACTTT. This codes for CSASPTQGNSPLHF.

V gene TRBV19 combines with J gene TRBJ1-5; D call uncertain. The CDR3 has 14 residues. The germline gives CDR1 LNHDA, CDR2 SQIVND (reference sequence). The V gene lost 3 bases and the J gene lost 6 bases, with 12 bases spanning the gap. The CDR3 nucleotides read TGTGCCAGTAGTATGAGTACCGGTGGTCAGCCCCAGCATTTT. As protein: CASSMSTGGQPQHF.

CDR3 in amino acids: CASSLLRNEQGAFF. DNA for the CDR3: TGTGCCAGCAGTTTATTAAGAAACGAACAGGGAGCTTTCTTT. The chain links TRBV28 to TRBJ1-1, with D possibly being TRBD1 (6 bases). Germline V gene data show CDR1 as MDHEN and CDR2 as SYDVKM. The germline V and J ends were trimmed by 1 base and 10 bases, with 16 bases remaining between them. The CDR3 has 14 residues.

The chain is built from TRBV5-4 and TRBJ1-2; D not certain. Germline CDR1 and CDR2: SGHNT and YYREEE (reference sequence). Trimming took off 0 bases at V and 0 bases at J, with 9 bases between the two ends. The length of the CDR3 is 15 residues. This chain's CDR3 is CASSLGLSANYGYTF. CDR3 sequence (DNA): TGTGCCAGCAGCTTGGGACTGTCAGCTAACTATGGCTACACCTTC.

This clone has a single count. The V and J genes are TRBV30 and TRBJ2-7, with D unclear. This CDR3 has 13 amino acids. CDR1 is GTSNPN and CDR2 is SVGIG in the germline V gene (reference sequence). V lost 3 bases to trimming and J lost 1 base, with 10 bases between them. CDR3 amino acids: CAWRADFSYEQYF. CDR3 nucleotides: TGTGCCTGGAGAGCCGACTTTTCCTACGAGCAGTACTTC.

The chain joins TRBV19 to TRBJ2-7; maybe TRBD1 (5 bases). The V end was cut by 5 bases, the J end by 7 bases, with 24 bases between. This CDR3 spans 16 amino acids. CDR1 and CDR2 (germline): LNHDA, SQIVND (reference sequence). The CDR3 region is CASSPSFRDLWGEQYF. CDR3 nucleotides: TGTGCCAGTAGTCCCTCGTTCAGGGATCTATGGGGTGAGCAGTACTTC.

The chain employs TRBV4-3 and TRBJ1-4; D is unresolved. V was pared by 1 base and J by 7 bases, with 16 bases between. This CDR3 comprises 16 residues. In germline, CDR1 is LGHNA, CDR2 YSLEER. The CDR3 coding sequence is TGCGCCAGCAGCCAAGTTCCCACCCCCCGAGGTGAAAAACTGTTTTTT. This sequence encodes CASSQVPTPRGEKLFF.

The chain links TRBV6-9 to TRBJ2-2; maybe TRBD2 (6 bases). Between the trimmed V and J ends, which lost 5 bases and 5 bases, there was a span of 12 bases. The length of the CDR3 is 14 residues. Germline lookup yields CDR1 MNHGY and CDR2 SVAAGI. The CDR3 DNA reads as TGTGCCAGCAGTCCATCGGGGGAAACCGGGGAGCTGTTTTTT. It codes for CASSPSGETGELFF.

This clone was observed once. The rearrangement uses TRBV3-1 (or the pseudogene TRBV3-2) and TRBJ1-5; no reliable D call. The CDR3 runs to 13 residues. With 0 bases removed from V and 7 bases from J, the gap between germline ends came to 7 bases. CDR1 LGHDT and CDR2 YNNKEL come from the germline V gene (reference sequence). CDR3 sequence (DNA): TGTGCCAGCAGCCAAGATCGAGGGCAGCCCCAGCATTTT. Its protein product is CASSQDRGQPQHF.

CDR3 region: CASSFRNTGELFF. CDR3 nucleotide sequence: TGTGCCAGCAGCTTCCGGAACACCGGGGAGCTGTTTTTT. This chain connects TRBV5-6 to TRBJ2-2; D remains unclear. Germline lookup yields CDR1 SGHDT and CDR2 YYEEEE. The V and J ends lost 2 bases and 1 base respectively, with 3 bases between them. This CDR3 contains 13 residues.

The gene calls are TRBV11-2 and TRBJ2-3; TRBD2 agrees at 14 bases. The junction had 14 bases not matched to a gene; V was cut back by 6 bases and J by 3 bases. Germline CDR1 is SGHAT and CDR2 is FQNNGV. CDR3 size: 19 residues. The CDR3 coding sequence is TGTGCCAGCAGTCCCTTCCCGGGACTAGCGGGAGCAAGTACAGATACGCAGTATTTT. Amino acids: CASSPFPGLAGASTDTQYF. Complete variable domain (other parts from reference TRBV11-2 and TRBJ2-3): EAGVAQSPRYKIIEKRQSVAFWCNPISGHATLYWYQQILGQGPKLLIQFQNNGVVDDSQLPKDRFSAERLKGVDSTLKIQPAKLEDSAVYLCASSPFPGLAGASTDTQYFGPGTRLTVL.

The rearrangement joins TRBV30 to TRBJ1-5; 7 nucleotides agree with TRBD1. The germline CDR1 and CDR2 sequences are GTSNPN and SVGIG (reference sequence). The CDR3 extends over 15 amino acids. J gave up 3 bases and V 2 bases, and 7 bases lay outside the gene matches. The CDR3 bases are TGTGCCTGGAGTATACAGGGGTTATCCAATCAGCCCCAGCATTTT. This encodes CAWSIQGLSNQPQHF.

The chain uses TRBV5-7 and TRBJ1-3, with a possible D match to TRBD1 (5 bases). TRBV5-7 falls under the ORF class, with uncertain function. The CDR3 length is 16 residues. V was trimmed by 4 bases and J by 2 bases, leaving 16 bases between them. The CDR3 spells CASSPRTSPPGNTIYF. For the CDR3, the DNA is TGTGCCAGCAGCCCCCGGACATCACCGCCTGGAAACACCATATATTTT.

This chain connects TRBV7-8 to TRBJ1-1, with 7 bases fitting TRBD1. Germline CDR1 SGHVS, CDR2 FQNEAQ. The length of the CDR3 is 15 residues. The J segment lost 4 bases and the V segment lost 4 bases, leaving 9 bases of the junction unmatched. CDR3 bases: TGTGCCAGCAGCTCCAAAATACAGGGGTTCACTGAAGCTTTCTTT. This codes for CASSSKIQGFTEAFF. Complete variable domain (other parts from reference TRBV7-8 and TRBJ1-1): GAGVSQSPRYKVAKRGQDVALRCDPISGHVSLFWYQQALGQGPEFLTYFQNEAQLDKSGLPSDRFFAERPEGSVSTLKIQRTQQEDSAVYLCASSSKIQGFTEAFFGQGTRLTVV.

The chain is built from TRBV14 and TRBJ1-3, with D perhaps matching TRBD1 (5 bases). The germline V and J ends were trimmed by 0 bases and 2 bases, with 17 bases remaining between them. CDR3 size: 18 residues. CDR1 SGHDN and CDR2 FVKESK come from the germline V gene. The CDR3: CASSQDAWGDSAGNTIYF. DNA for the CDR3: TGTGCCAGCAGCCAAGATGCCTGGGGGGATTCGGCTGGAAACACCATATATTTT. The full variable domain, its missing parts supplied by reference TRBV14 and TRBJ1-3, is EAGVTQFPSHSVIEKGQTVTLRCDPISGHDNLYWYRRVMGKEIKFLLHFVKESKQDESGMPNNRFLAERTGGTYSTLKVQPAELEDSGVYFCASSQDAWGDSAGNTIYFGEGSWLTVV.

The CDR3 DNA reads TGTGCCAGCACACTAGGAATGGGCCAGGTCGACAATGAGCAGTTCTTC. Its protein is CASTLGMGQVDNEQFF. This chain joins TRBV9 and TRBJ2-1, with D possibly matching TRBD2 (5 bases). CDR1 and CDR2 from the germline V gene are SGDLS and YYNGEE. V was shortened by 6 bases and J by 5 bases, with 21 bases between the two germline ends. This CDR3 contains 16 residues.

The rearrangement joins TRBV30 to TRBJ2-1, with 10 nucleotides matching TRBD2. Trimming cost V 3 bases and J 4 bases; bases outside gene matches: 3. Germline lookup yields CDR1 GTSNPN and CDR2 SVGIG (reference sequence). This CDR3 spans 14 amino acids. The CDR3 spells CAWSGLADYNEQFF. The CDR3 DNA reads TGTGCCTGGAGCGGACTAGCGGATTACAATGAGCAGTTCTTC.

This clone was counted only a few times. The chain recombines TRBV13 with TRBJ2-7; D ambiguous. The CDR3 runs 15 residues. Between the trimmed V and J ends, which lost 4 bases and 6 bases, there was a span of 19 bases. Germline CDR1 PRHDT, CDR2 FYEKMQ (reference sequence). The CDR3 is CASSSLYPLLGEQYF. The CDR3 region has the DNA TGTGCCAGCAGCTCCTTGTACCCCTTACTCGGCGAGCAGTACTTC. Full variable domain (rest looked up from reference TRBV13 and TRBJ2-7): AAGVIQSPRHLIKEKRETATLKCYPIPRHDTVYWYQQGPGQDPQFLISFYEKMQSDKGSIPDRFSAQQFSDYHSELNMSSLELGDSALYFCASSSLYPLLGEQYFGPGTRLTVT.